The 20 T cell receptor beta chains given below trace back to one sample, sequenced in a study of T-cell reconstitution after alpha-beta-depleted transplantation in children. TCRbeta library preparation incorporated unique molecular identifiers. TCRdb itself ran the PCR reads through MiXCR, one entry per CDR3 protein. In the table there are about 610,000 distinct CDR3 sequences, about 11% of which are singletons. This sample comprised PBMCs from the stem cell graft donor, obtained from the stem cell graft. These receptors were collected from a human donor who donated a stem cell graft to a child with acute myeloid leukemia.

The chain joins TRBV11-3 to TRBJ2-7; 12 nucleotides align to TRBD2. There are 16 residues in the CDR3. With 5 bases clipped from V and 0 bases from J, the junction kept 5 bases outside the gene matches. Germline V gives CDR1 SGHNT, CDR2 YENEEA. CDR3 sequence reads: CASSRGTSGHSYEQYF. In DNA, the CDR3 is TGTGCCAGCAGCCGGGGGACTAGCGGGCACTCCTACGAGCAGTACTTC.

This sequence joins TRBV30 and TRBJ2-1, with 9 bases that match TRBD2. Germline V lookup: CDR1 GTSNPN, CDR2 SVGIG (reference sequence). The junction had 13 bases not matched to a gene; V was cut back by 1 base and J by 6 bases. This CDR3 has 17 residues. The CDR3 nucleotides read TGTGCCTGGAGTGCCCTAGGAGGTGGTAGCGGGAGCAATGAGCAGTTCTTC. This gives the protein CAWSALGGGSGSNEQFF.

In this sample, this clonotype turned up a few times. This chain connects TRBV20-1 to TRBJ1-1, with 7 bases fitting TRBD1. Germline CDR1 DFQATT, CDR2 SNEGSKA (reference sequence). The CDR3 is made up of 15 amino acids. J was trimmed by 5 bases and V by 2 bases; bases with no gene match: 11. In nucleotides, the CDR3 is TGCAGTGCTAGAACCCCGACAGGGCTTGGGACTGAAGCTTTCTTT. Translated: CSARTPTGLGTEAFF.

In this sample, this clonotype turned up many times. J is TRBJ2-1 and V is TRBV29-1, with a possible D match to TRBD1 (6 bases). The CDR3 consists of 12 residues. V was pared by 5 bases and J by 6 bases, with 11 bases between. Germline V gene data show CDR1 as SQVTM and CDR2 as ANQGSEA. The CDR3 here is CSVRTALNEQFF. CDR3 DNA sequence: TGCAGCGTTCGGACAGCTCTCAATGAGCAGTTCTTC.

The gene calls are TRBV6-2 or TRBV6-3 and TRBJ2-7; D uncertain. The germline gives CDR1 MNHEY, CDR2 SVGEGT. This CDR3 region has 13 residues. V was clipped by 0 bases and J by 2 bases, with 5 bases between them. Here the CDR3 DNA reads TGTGCCAGCAGTTACTCCCTAACCTACGAGCAGTACTTC. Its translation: CASSYSLTYEQYF.

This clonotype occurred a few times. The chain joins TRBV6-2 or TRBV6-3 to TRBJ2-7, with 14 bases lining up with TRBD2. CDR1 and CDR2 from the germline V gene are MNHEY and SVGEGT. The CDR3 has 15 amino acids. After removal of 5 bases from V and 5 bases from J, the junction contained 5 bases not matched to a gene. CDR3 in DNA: TGTGCCAGCAGTATCGGGACTAGCGGGAGACACGAGCAGTACTTC. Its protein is CASSIGTSGRHEQYF.

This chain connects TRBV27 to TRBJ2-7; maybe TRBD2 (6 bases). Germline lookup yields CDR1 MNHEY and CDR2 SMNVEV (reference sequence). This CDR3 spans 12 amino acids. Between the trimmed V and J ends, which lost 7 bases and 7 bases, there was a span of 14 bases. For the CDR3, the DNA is TGTGCCAGCACCAGGGCCGGAGGGGAGCAGTACTTC. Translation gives CASTRAGGEQYF.

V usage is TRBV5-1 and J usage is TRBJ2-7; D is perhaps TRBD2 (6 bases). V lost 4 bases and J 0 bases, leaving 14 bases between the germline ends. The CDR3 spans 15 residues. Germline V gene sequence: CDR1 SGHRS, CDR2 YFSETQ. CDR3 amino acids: CASSPRASVSYEQYF. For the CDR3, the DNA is TGCGCCAGCAGCCCCCGGGCTAGCGTCTCCTACGAGCAGTACTTC.

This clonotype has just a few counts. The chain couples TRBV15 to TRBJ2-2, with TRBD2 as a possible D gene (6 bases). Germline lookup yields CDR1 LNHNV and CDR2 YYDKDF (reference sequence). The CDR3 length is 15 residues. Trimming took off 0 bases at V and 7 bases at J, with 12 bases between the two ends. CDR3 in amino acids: CATSRDFKRVGELFF. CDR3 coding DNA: TGTGCCACCAGCAGAGATTTTAAGCGGGTCGGGGAGCTGTTTTTT.

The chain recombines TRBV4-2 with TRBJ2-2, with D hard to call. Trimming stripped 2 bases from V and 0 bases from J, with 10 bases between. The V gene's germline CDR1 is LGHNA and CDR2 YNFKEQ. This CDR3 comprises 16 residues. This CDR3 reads CASSQRAVTNTGELFF. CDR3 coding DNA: TGTGCCAGCAGCCAAAGAGCTGTTACGAACACCGGGGAGCTGTTTTTT.

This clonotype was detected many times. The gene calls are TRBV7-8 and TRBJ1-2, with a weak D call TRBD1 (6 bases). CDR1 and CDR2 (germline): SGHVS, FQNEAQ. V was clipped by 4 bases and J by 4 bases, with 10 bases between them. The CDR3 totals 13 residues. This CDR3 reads CASSSTGSYGYTF. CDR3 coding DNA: TGTGCCAGCAGCTCGACAGGTTCCTATGGCTACACCTTC. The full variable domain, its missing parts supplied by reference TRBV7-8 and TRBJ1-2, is GAGVSQSPRYKVAKRGQDVALRCDPISGHVSLFWYQQALGQGPEFLTYFQNEAQLDKSGLPSDRFFAERPEGSVSTLKIQRTQQEDSAVYLCASSSTGSYGYTFGSGTRLTVV.

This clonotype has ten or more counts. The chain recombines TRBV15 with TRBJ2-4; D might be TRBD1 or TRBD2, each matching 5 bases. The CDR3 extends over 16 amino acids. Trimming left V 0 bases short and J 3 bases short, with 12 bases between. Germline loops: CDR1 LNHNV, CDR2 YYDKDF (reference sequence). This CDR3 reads CATSRDGQGVKNIQYF. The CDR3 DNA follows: TGTGCCACCAGCAGAGATGGCCAGGGAGTCAAAAACATTCAGTACTTC.

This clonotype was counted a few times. CDR3 region: CSVEGAGDTEAFF. In nucleotides, the CDR3 is TGCAGCGTTGAGGGCGCGGGAGACACTGAAGCTTTCTTT. This chain uses TRBV29-1 with TRBJ1-1; D remains ambiguous. The CDR3 totals 13 residues. V lost 3 bases and J 3 bases, leaving 11 bases between the germline ends. From germline, CDR1 is SQVTM and CDR2 ANQGSEA.

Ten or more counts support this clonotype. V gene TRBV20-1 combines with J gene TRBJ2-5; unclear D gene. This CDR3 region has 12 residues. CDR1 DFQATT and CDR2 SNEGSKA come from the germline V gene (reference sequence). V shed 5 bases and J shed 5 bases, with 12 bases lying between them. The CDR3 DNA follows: TGCAGTGCTTGGTTATTGGGGGAGACCCAGTACTTC. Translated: CSAWLLGETQYF.

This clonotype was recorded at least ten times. CDR3 residues: CASSLSDVETQYF. CDR3 coding DNA: TGTGCCAGCAGTTTATCGGACGTAGAGACGCAGTATTTT. The chain combines TRBV28 with TRBJ2-3; no definite D call. Germline V gives CDR1 MDHEN, CDR2 SYDVKM. This CDR3 spans 13 amino acids. With 1 base removed from V and 9 bases from J, the gap between germline ends came to 11 bases.

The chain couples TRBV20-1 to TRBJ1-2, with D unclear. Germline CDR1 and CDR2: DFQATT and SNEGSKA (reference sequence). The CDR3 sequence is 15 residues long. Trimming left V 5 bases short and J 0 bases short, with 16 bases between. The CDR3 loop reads CSAPRARTSNYGYTF. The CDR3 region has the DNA TGCAGTGCTCCGAGAGCGCGGACCTCTAACTATGGCTACACCTTC.

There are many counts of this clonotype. The chain's CDR3 is CSARGGPGDSSYSYEQYF. Written as DNA, the CDR3 is TGCAGTGCTAGAGGGGGCCCAGGGGACAGCTCTTACTCCTACGAGCAGTACTTC. This chain joins TRBV20-1 and TRBJ2-7; TRBD1 agrees at 7 bases. This CDR3 has 18 residues. V shed 1 base, J shed 0 bases, and the junction held 15 bases outside the gene matches. Germline V lookup: CDR1 DFQATT, CDR2 SNEGSKA (reference sequence).

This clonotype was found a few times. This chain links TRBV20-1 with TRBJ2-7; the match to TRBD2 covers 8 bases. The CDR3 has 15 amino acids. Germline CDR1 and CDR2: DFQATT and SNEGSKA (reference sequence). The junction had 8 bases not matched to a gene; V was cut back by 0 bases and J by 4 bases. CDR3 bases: TGCAGTGCTAGAGATTGGGCTAGCGGGCGATACGAGCAGTACTTC. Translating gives CSARDWASGRYEQYF.

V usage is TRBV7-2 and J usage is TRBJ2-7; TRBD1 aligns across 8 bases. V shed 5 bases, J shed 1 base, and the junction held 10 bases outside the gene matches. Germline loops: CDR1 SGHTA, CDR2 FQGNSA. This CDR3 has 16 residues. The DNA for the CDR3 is TGTGCCAGCAGCCCGCGCAGGCAGGGGGCATCCTACGAGCAGTACTTC. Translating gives CASSPRRQGASYEQYF.

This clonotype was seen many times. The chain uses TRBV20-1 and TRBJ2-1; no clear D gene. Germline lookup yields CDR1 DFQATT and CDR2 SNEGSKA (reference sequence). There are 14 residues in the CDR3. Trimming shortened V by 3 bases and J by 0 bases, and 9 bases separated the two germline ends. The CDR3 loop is CSASGWSSYNEQFF. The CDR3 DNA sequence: TGCAGTGCTAGCGGGTGGAGCTCCTACAATGAGCAGTTCTTC.